One TCR beta chain is described in this entry. Germline CDR1 is MNHNY and CDR2 is SVGAGI (reference sequence). Deletions cut 6 bases from V and 0 bases from J, with 11 bases between. The CDR3 is 14 amino acids. Noted time point: healthy volunteer bleed at 6 weeks. Before extraction, the whole blood was not fractionated, and total RNA was taken from it. One entry per CDR3 protein results from TCRdb running MiXCR on the RACE reads. The data contain more than 75,000 distinct CDR3 sequences, approximately 8% of them singletons. These data originate in a study of human T cells and chemical hapten exposure. This TCR was recovered from a male donor in good health. Some clones in this sample may be carry-over from other donors' samples. This rearrangement joins TRBV6-6 to TRBJ1-2; possibly TRBD1 for D (5 bases). Input material: whole blood. The CDR3: CASSPRVSNYGYTF. The CDR3, as DNA: TGTGCCAGCAGCCCCAGGGTTTCTAACTATGGCTACACCTTC.